The entry below describes one TCR beta chain. Its antigen remains unidentified. Assay: immunoSEQ multiplex PCR; the TCRdb copy retains only in-frame clones and omits some. The sample holds roughly 93,000 clones, approximately 80% seen once. Researchers took blood at baseline, on cycle 4 day 1, and on cycle 7 day 1. The data stem from a study of OX40 agonist ivuxolimab in advanced cancers. In the study overall: Patients with hepatocellular carcinoma, melanoma, renal cell or head and neck cancer made up the dose-escalation patients. It was permissible to have had prior anti-PD-1, anti-PD-L1 or anti-CTLA-4 therapy, and about 40% had some. The study's findings and limits: Compared with CD4+, CD8+ T cells on average had more expanded clones.

The clonotype originates from an adult with an advanced solid tumor such as melanoma, head and neck, liver or kidney cancer. The specimen comprised CD4+ or CD8+ T cells sorted from blood, sampled in a trial of the OX40 agonist ivuxolimab.

The CDR3 coding sequence is TGTGCCAGCAGCTTGCATAATGCTGGAAACACCATATATTTT. Translation: CASSLHNAGNTIYF. The genes are TRBV7-2 and TRBJ1-3; D call uncertain. The CDR3 contains 14 residues. Trimming took off 3 bases at V and 2 bases at J, with 8 bases between the two ends. Germline CDR1 reads SGHTA; CDR2 reads FQGNSA.